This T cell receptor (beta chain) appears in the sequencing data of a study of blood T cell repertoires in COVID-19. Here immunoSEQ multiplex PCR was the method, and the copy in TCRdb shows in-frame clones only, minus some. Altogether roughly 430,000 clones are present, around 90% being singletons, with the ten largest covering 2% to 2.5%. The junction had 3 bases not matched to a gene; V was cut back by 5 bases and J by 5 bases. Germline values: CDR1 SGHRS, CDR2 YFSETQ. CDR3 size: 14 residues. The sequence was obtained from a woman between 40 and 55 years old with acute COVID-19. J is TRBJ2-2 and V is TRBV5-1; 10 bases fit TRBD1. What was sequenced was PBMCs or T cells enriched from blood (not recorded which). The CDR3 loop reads CASRGTGDTGELFF. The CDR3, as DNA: TGCGCCAGCAGGGGGACAGGGGATACCGGGGAGCTGTTTTTT.